Given below is one T cell receptor beta chain in context. Measured with immunoSEQ multiplex PCR; TCRdb has only the in-frame clones, and not every one. The table includes approximately 82,000 clones, around 90% detected once. The sample originates from a study of glioma-infiltrating T cells after dendritic cell vaccination. Study summary: Autologous tumor lysate-pulsed dendritic cell vaccination was given between about 2003 and 2013.

Germline CDR1 SGHNT, CDR2 YENEEA. Trimming pared 1 base from V and 3 bases from J, leaving 7 bases between. The length of the CDR3 is 14 residues. This receptor was obtained from a human donor with glioblastoma. V is TRBV11-3 and J is TRBJ1-3, with D unresolved. The source was blood, collected before dendritic cell vaccination. The CDR3 bases are TGTGCCAGCAGCTTAGGAGGGTATGGAAACACCATATATTTT. Encoded protein: CASSLGGYGNTIYF. The complete variable domain, with remaining parts taken from reference TRBV11-3 and TRBJ1-3, reads EAGVVQSPRYKIIEKKQPVAFWCNPISGHNTLYWYLQNLGQGPELLIRYENEEAVDDSQLPKDRFSAERLKGVDSTLKIQPAELGDSAVYLCASSLGGYGNTIYFGEGSWLTVV.